Presented here are 21 T cell receptor beta chains from one specimen sequenced in a study of technical replicates of blood from several donors (dated by TCRdb to about 2017). The library was produced with the immunoSEQ multiplex PCR assay. TCRdb took over this immuneACCESS table, retaining in-frame rearrangements with V and J assigned. Such tables are incomplete; in checked studies, under half of the missing clones stem from an unresolved V gene, and the remainder is unexplained. The sample table contains some 70,000 clones; only one count was recorded for nearly 98% of them. Roughly 0.25% of the sample rests with the top ten. Sequenced sample: T cells isolated from PBMCs. All receptors derive from a human donor in good health.

V usage is TRBV2 and J usage is TRBJ1-2, with 9 bases matching TRBD1. The V gene's germline CDR1 is SNHLY and CDR2 FYNNEI. The CDR3 is 15 residues long. The J segment lost 2 bases and the V segment lost 7 bases, leaving 8 bases of the junction unmatched. CDR3 region: CASTINRGRNYGYTF. The DNA for the CDR3 is TGTGCCAGCACTATTAACAGGGGGCGCAACTATGGCTACACCTTC.

The chain combines TRBV29-1 with TRBJ2-2; 8 bases map to TRBD1. Germline CDR1 reads SQVTM; CDR2 reads ANQGSEA. This CDR3 is built from 13 residues. V gave up 8 bases and J gave up 5 bases; unmatched junction bases: 7. CDR3 region: CSTRTGYTGELFF. The CDR3 coding sequence is TGCAGCACCCGGACAGGGTATACCGGGGAGCTGTTTTTT.

The V call is TRBV6-5, the J call TRBJ2-5; a weak D match, TRBD2 (6 bases). CDR3 length: 15 residues. Germline V gene data show CDR1 as MNHEY and CDR2 as SVGAGI. V was pared by 2 bases and J by 2 bases, with 12 bases between. The DNA for the CDR3 is TGTGCCAGCAGTTACCTGTCAGGGAGGCAAGAGACCCAGTACTTC. Its translation: CASSYLSGRQETQYF.

This rearrangement joins TRBV4-1 to TRBJ2-1; weak D call: TRBD1 (5 bases). In germline, CDR1 is MGHRA, CDR2 YSYEKL. With 4 bases removed from V and 6 bases from J, the gap between germline ends came to 7 bases. There are 12 residues in the CDR3. This CDR3 is CASSPQGNEQFF. CDR3 DNA: TGCGCCAGCAGCCCCCAGGGCAATGAGCAGTTCTTC.

The rearrangement links TRBV19 to TRBJ2-7, with 8 positions matching TRBD1. The junction had 7 bases not matched to a gene; V was cut back by 6 bases and J by 3 bases. The CDR3 is 14 residues long. From germline, CDR1 is LNHDA and CDR2 SQIVND (reference sequence). This chain's CDR3 is CASRDTGGYYEQYF. The CDR3 DNA is TGTGCCAGTAGGGATACAGGGGGGTACTACGAGCAGTACTTC. The variable domain in full, with the rest retrieved from reference TRBV19 and TRBJ2-7, is DGGITQSPKYLFRKEGQNVTLSCEQNLNHDAMYWYRQDPGQGLRLIYYSQIVNDFQKGDIAEGYSVSREKKESFPLTVTSAQKNPTAFYLCASRDTGGYYEQYFGPGTRLTVT.

The chain couples TRBV7-8 to TRBJ2-7, with TRBD2 matching 9 bases. The CDR3 is 14 amino acids. The junction had 6 bases not matched to a gene; V was cut back by 5 bases and J by 4 bases. The germline V gene encodes CDR1 SGHVS and CDR2 FQNEAQ. The CDR3 is CASSRTSVTYEQYF. In DNA form, the CDR3 reads TGTGCCAGCAGCCGGACTAGCGTAACTTACGAGCAGTACTTC.

The chain links TRBV6-5 to TRBJ2-7; 12 nucleotides line up with TRBD2. This CDR3 is 15 amino acids long. The trim removed 5 bases at V and 2 bases at J, leaving 4 bases unmatched. From germline, CDR1 is MNHEY and CDR2 SVGAGI. The CDR3: CASSQTSGSPYEQYF. CDR3 DNA: TGTGCCAGCAGTCAGACTAGCGGGAGTCCCTACGAGCAGTACTTC.

The rearrangement links TRBV4-3 to TRBJ2-6, with 8 bases fitting TRBD2. After removal of 1 base from V and 0 bases from J, the junction contained 2 bases not matched to a gene. There are 17 residues in the CDR3. Germline CDR1 and CDR2: LGHNA and YSLEER. The CDR3 DNA follows: TGCGCCAGCAGCCAAGGGACTAGCAGCTCTGGGGCCAACGTCCTGACTTTC. Translation: CASSQGTSSSGANVLTF.

The chain links TRBV7-2 to TRBJ2-1; possible D gene TRBD1, 5 bases. The V end lost 6 bases, the J end lost 5 bases, and 11 bases lay between the germline ends. Per the germline V gene, CDR1 is SGHTA and CDR2 is FQGNSA. The CDR3 is 13 amino acids. The CDR3 sequence is CASRGPRNNEQFF. For the CDR3, the DNA is TGTGCCAGCAGGGGGCCCCGTAACAATGAGCAGTTCTTC.

The V gene is TRBV19, the J gene TRBJ2-3; possible D gene TRBD1, 5 bases. Germline CDR1 LNHDA, CDR2 SQIVND (reference sequence). The CDR3 spans 16 residues. The germline V and J ends were trimmed by 3 bases and 3 bases, with 16 bases remaining between them. The DNA for the CDR3 is TGTGCCAGTAGTATCTTGGACAATTCTCCGACAGATACGCAGTATTTT. It codes for CASSILDNSPTDTQYF.

This chain links TRBV5-4 with TRBJ2-5; TRBD1 aligns across 8 bases. The CDR3 sequence is 15 residues long. Germline V gene data show CDR1 as SGHNT and CDR2 as YYREEE (reference sequence). V gave up 2 bases and J gave up 4 bases; unmatched junction bases: 7. CDR3 sequence: CASSLTGGRGETQYF. As DNA, the CDR3 is TGTGCCAGCAGCTTAACAGGGGGAAGAGGAGAGACCCAGTACTTC.

The CDR3 nucleotides are TGTGCCAGCAGCCCAGGTAGGGGTGAGCAGTTCTTC. Its protein is CASSPGRGEQFF. The V call is TRBV6-6, the J call TRBJ2-1, with D possibly matching TRBD1 (5 bases). Germline CDR1 MNHNY, CDR2 SVGAGI (reference sequence). The CDR3 is made up of 12 amino acids. Deletions cut 6 bases from V and 9 bases from J, with 12 bases between.

This clone has a single count. The chain combines TRBV5-6 with TRBJ2-3; TRBD2 agrees at 9 bases. Unmatched junction bases numbered 10, after V lost 1 base and J lost 7 bases. Germline V CDR1 and CDR2: SGHDT, YYEEEE. CDR3 size: 16 residues. This chain's CDR3 is CASSLFQAASGNTQYF. CDR3 sequence (DNA): TGTGCCAGCAGCTTGTTCCAGGCGGCTAGCGGGAATACGCAGTATTTT. The full variable domain, its missing parts supplied by reference TRBV5-6 and TRBJ2-3, is DAGVTQSPTHLIKTRGQQVTLRCSPKSGHDTVSWYQQALGQGPQFIFQYYEEEERQRGNFPDRFSGHQFPNYSSELNVNALLLGDSALYLCASSLFQAASGNTQYFGPGTRLTVL.

This rearrangement joins TRBV7-9 to TRBJ1-5; possibly TRBD1 for D (5 bases). V lost 2 bases and J 6 bases, leaving 5 bases between the germline ends. CDR1 and CDR2 from the germline V gene are SEHNR and FQNEAQ (reference sequence). CDR3 length: 12 amino acids. The CDR3 here is CASSLQGQPQHF. The CDR3 DNA is TGTGCCAGCAGCTTACAGGGTCAGCCCCAGCATTTT.

The chain is built from TRBV6-1 and TRBJ2-1, with 9 bases lining up with TRBD1. The CDR3 covers 12 residues. With V trimmed by 6 bases and J by 9 bases, 3 bases remained unmatched. From germline, CDR1 is MNHNS and CDR2 SASEGT. CDR3 in amino acids: CASSSTGGEQFF. CDR3 in DNA: TGTGCCAGCAGCTCGACAGGGGGTGAGCAGTTCTTC.

The V call is TRBV28, the J call TRBJ1-2, with D possibly TRBD1 on 6 matching bases. The CDR3 length is 17 residues. Per the germline V gene, CDR1 is MDHEN and CDR2 is SYDVKM. Trimming shortened V by 3 bases and J by 5 bases, and 22 bases separated the two germline ends. CDR3: CASSLSPRRGAGYGYTF. The CDR3 DNA reads as TGTGCCAGCAGTTTGAGCCCGCGTCGGGGGGCAGGGTATGGCTACACCTTC.

The chain joins TRBV19 to TRBJ1-1; a possible D gene is TRBD1 (5 bases). Trimming left V 4 bases short and J 1 base short, with 16 bases between. Germline values: CDR1 LNHDA, CDR2 SQIVND (reference sequence). The length of the CDR3 is 16 residues. The CDR3 sequence is CASSNYPQAWNTEAFF. The CDR3 DNA follows: TGTGCCAGTAGTAATTATCCACAGGCGTGGAACACTGAAGCTTTCTTT.

The chain combines TRBV6-5 with TRBJ2-1, with TRBD1 matching over 11 bases. The CDR3 contains 14 residues. The V gene end was trimmed by 5 bases and the J gene end by 6 bases; junction bases not matched to a gene: 3. CDR1 and CDR2 (germline): MNHEY, SVGAGI. Here the CDR3 DNA reads TGTGCCAGCAGTCCAGGGACAGGGGGCAATGAGCAGTTCTTC. Translation gives CASSPGTGGNEQFF.

The chain couples TRBV7-9 to TRBJ1-1; D is unresolved. V shed 1 base and J shed 1 base, with 4 bases lying between them. This CDR3 is built from 13 residues. Germline loops: CDR1 SEHNR, CDR2 FQNEAQ (reference sequence). The CDR3 protein is CASSLGQNTEAFF. Here the CDR3 DNA reads TGTGCCAGCAGCTTAGGACAGAACACTGAAGCTTTCTTT. Complete variable domain (other parts from reference TRBV7-9 and TRBJ1-1): DTGVSQNPRHKITKRGQNVTFRCDPISEHNRLYWYRQTLGQGPEFLTYFQNEAQLEKSRLLSDRFSAERPKGSFSTLEIQRTEQGDSAMYLCASSLGQNTEAFFGQGTRLTVV.

This clone was seen a few times. The chain combines TRBV4-3 with TRBJ1-3, with D uncertain. Germline CDR1 reads LGHNA; CDR2 reads YSLEER. This CDR3 region has 15 residues. Trimming cost V 0 bases and J 4 bases, with 10 bases left between them. The CDR3 protein is CASSQDITYGNTIYF. The CDR3, as DNA: TGCGCCAGCAGCCAAGATATTACTTACGGAAACACCATATATTTT.

The chain joins TRBV27 to TRBJ1-1; TRBD1 might be the D (5 bases). The ends were cut back, 1 base at V and 4 bases at J, with 16 bases in the middle. The CDR3 is made up of 16 amino acids. Germline loops: CDR1 MNHEY, CDR2 SMNVEV (reference sequence). For the CDR3, the DNA is TGTGCCAGCAGTTTATTTGGGGGGTACGTGGGCACTGAAGCTTTCTTT. Protein sequence: CASSLFGGYVGTEAFF.